These 7 T cell receptor beta chains were sequenced from one sample in a study of T-cell reconstitution after alpha-beta-depleted transplantation in children. Unique molecular identifiers were built into the TCRbeta library. MiXCR, run by TCRdb on the PCR reads, gives a single entry per CDR3 protein. The repertoire holds 600,000 to 700,000 distinct CDR3 sequences, with roughly 13% as singletons. The sample consisted of PBMCs, taken before TCRalphabeta/CD19-depleted stem cell transplant. The source of these receptors is a girl aged 2 to 10 with congenital amegakaryocytic thrombocytopenia, due to receive a stem cell transplant.

In regard to this clonotype: Compared with germline, one end of the junction differs, possibly owing to a read error. The V gene is TRBV7-2, the J gene TRBJ2-3, with TRBD2 matching over 8 bases. The CDR3 is 17 amino acids. Germline V CDR1 and CDR2: SGHTA, FQGNSA. The CDR3 reads CASSLAGREGLTETQYF. CDR3 in DNA: TGTGCCAGCAGCTTAGCGGGACGGGAGGGCCTGACAGAAACGCAGTATTTT.

Only a few counts were recorded for this clonotype. The chain uses TRBV7-9 and TRBJ2-1; D uncertain. Germline V gene sequence: CDR1 SEHNR, CDR2 FQNEAQ (reference sequence). The CDR3 runs to 14 residues. The V end lost 7 bases, the J end lost 6 bases, and 16 bases lay between the germline ends. CDR3 amino acids: CASKWAPPGNEQFF. CDR3 DNA sequence: TGTGCCAGCAAATGGGCCCCTCCTGGCAATGAGCAGTTCTTC.

This clonotype was detected many times. The chain has TRBV18 and TRBJ2-3; the D is unclear. The V end was cut by 8 bases, the J end by 0 bases, with 6 bases between. This CDR3 is built from 12 residues. Germline CDR1 is KGHSH and CDR2 is LQKENI. CDR3 amino acids: CASTTSTDTQYF. CDR3 sequence (DNA): TGTGCCAGCACCACTAGCACAGATACGCAGTATTTT.

This clonotype was detected many times. The chain recombines TRBV20-1 with TRBJ2-4; D unclear. V gave up 1 base and J gave up 0 bases, with 19 bases separating them. The CDR3 sequence is 18 residues long. CDR1 and CDR2 (germline): DFQATT, SNEGSKA (reference sequence). The chain's CDR3 is CSARVKLINRLAKNIQYF. CDR3 sequence (DNA): TGCAGTGCTAGAGTTAAGCTAATAAATAGACTAGCCAAAAACATTCAGTACTTC.

This clonotype has ten or more counts. The V gene is TRBV5-1, the J gene TRBJ1-3; no clear D. Deletions cut 4 bases from V and 0 bases from J, with 11 bases between. Germline-derived CDR1 and CDR2 are SGHRS and YFSETQ. This CDR3 is built from 15 residues. DNA for the CDR3: TGCGCCAGCAGCCTCGGTAGTCCCTCTGGAAACACCATATATTTT. Translated: CASSLGSPSGNTIYF. The whole variable domain, filled in from reference TRBV5-1 and TRBJ1-3, reads KAGVTQTPRYLIKTRGQQVTLSCSPISGHRSVSWYQQTPGQGLQFLFEYFSETQRNKGNFPGRFSGRQFSNSRSEMNVSTLELGDSALYLCASSLGSPSGNTIYFGEGSWLTVV.

This sequence joins TRBV5-1 and TRBJ2-3; D unclear. The CDR3 is made up of 17 amino acids. V was clipped by 0 bases and J by 6 bases, with 20 bases between them. The germline V gene encodes CDR1 SGHRS and CDR2 YFSETQ. DNA of the CDR3: TGCGCCAGCAGCTTGGAGGTGGGCCAGGCGTTCATGGATACGCAGTATTTT. Its translation: CASSLEVGQAFMDTQYF.

In its sample, this clonotype was seen many times. This chain connects TRBV9 to TRBJ2-7; unclear D gene. Germline assignment: CDR1 SGDLS and CDR2 YYNGEE. The V end lost 0 bases, the J end lost 6 bases, and 16 bases lay between the germline ends. The CDR3 is 15 amino acids. In DNA, the CDR3 is TGTGCCAGCAGCGTAGGAGGCCAGACTGGGTTCGAGCAGTACTTC. Translation gives CASSVGGQTGFEQYF.